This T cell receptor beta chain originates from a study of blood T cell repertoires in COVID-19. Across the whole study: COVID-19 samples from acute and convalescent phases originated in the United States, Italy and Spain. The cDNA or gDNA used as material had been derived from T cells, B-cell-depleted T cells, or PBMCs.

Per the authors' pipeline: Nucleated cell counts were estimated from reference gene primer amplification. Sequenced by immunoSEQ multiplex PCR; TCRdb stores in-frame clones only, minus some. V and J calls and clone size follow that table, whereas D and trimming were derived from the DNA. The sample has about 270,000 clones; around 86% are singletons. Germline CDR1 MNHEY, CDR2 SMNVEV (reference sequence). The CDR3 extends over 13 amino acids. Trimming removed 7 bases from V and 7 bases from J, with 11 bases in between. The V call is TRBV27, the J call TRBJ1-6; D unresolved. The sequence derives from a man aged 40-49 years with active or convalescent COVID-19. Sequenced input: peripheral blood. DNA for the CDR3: TGTGCCAGCAATGGCGGAGCAAATTCACCCCTCCACTTT. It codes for CASNGGANSPLHF.